The present T cell receptor beta chain was sequenced within a study of response to subunit inactivated influenza vaccine. Study outcomes and limitations: A suggestion made by the authors is that each seasonal influenza vaccination recruits few new T cells.

TCRdb fed the RT-PCR reads into MiXCR, producing one record per CDR3 protein. Here the sample spans 500,000 or so distinct CDR3 sequences, 16% being singletons. At least ten counts were recorded for this clonotype. What it recognizes is unknown. CDR3 length: 14 residues. From germline, CDR1 is SGHRS and CDR2 YFSETQ. V lost 2 bases and J lost 2, with 10 bases in between. This receptor was identified in a man between 50 and 69 years old who received an inactivated influenza vaccine. V gene TRBV5-1 combines with J gene TRBJ2-5; tentatively, D is TRBD1 (6 bases). Sequences were derived from CD4+ T cells sorted from PBMCs, sampled around 25 months after vaccination. CDR3 sequence (DNA): TGCGCCAGCAGCTTCGACAGGCCACAAGAGACCCAGTACTTC. This codes for CASSFDRPQETQYF.